What follows describes a single TCR beta chain. RNA transcripts yielded amplified TCR beta CDR3 regions. The HTBI primer set drove a first-round RT-PCR of the TCR CDR3. TCRdb reprocessed the multiplex PCR reads via MiXCR and lists one record per CDR3 protein. The repertoire has a few hundred thousand distinct CDR3 sequences, under 15% of them found once; the top ten carry 32%. This entry comes from a study of T cells in Graves' hyperthyroidism and ophthalmopathy. Germline assignment: CDR1 SGHRS and CDR2 YFSETQ. The CDR3 contains 15 residues. After removal of 2 bases from V and 2 bases from J, the junction contained 4 bases not matched to a gene. Criteria for exclusion of patients were uncontrolled infection, other autoimmune disease, pregnancy or lactation.

What was sequenced was blood. The clonotype comes from a woman in her thirties with Graves' hyperthyroidism. The rearrangement uses TRBV5-1 and TRBJ2-3; 8 nucleotides align to TRBD2. The chain's CDR3 is CASSFGGAVTDTQYF. The CDR3 nucleotides are TGCGCCAGCAGCTTCGGGGGGGCCGTCACAGATACGCAGTATTTT.